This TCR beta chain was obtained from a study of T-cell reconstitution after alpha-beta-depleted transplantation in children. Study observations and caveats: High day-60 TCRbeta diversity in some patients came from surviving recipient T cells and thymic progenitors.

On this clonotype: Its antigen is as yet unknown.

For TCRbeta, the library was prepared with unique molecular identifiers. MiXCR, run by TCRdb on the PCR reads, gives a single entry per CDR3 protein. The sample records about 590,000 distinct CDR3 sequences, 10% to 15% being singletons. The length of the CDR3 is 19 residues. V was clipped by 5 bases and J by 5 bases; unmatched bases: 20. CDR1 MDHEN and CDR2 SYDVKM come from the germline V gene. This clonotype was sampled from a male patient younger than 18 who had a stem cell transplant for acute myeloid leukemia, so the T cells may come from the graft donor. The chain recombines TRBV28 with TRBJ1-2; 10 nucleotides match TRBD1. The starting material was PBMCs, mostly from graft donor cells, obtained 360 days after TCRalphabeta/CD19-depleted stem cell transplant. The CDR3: CASSPLTGGRTGAPYGYTF. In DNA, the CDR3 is TGTGCCAGCAGTCCGCTGACAGGGGGCAGGACCGGGGCCCCTTATGGCTACACCTTC.